This T cell receptor (beta chain) stems from a study of T cells expressing NK-cell markers. Overall study context: Repertoire data for TCR beta were derived from sorted T cells (CD3+CD56+NKG2C+, CD3+CD56+NKG2C- and CD3+CD56-NKG2C+). With respect to HCMV, most of the eight sequenced donors were seropositive, and one was seronegative. Whole-study results and caveats: The share of CD8+ T cells held by dominant NKG2C+ clonotypes was about 1.0-7.5% in about six donors. The study left the HCMV specificity of expanded NKG2C+ T cell clones unresolved.

Germline V CDR1 and CDR2: DFQATT, SNEGSKA (reference sequence). CDR3 length equals 14 residues. Using the 5' RACE reads, TCRdb records one entry per CDR3 protein without DNA. The data include about 450,000 distinct CDR3 sequences; the top ten clones carry about 7.1%. Comment on this clonotype: Antigen specificity is unknown.

The chain couples TRBV20-1 to TRBJ2-3; TCRdb gives TRBD1 as the D gene, but with no DNA this cannot be confirmed. Source material: blood T cells: a sorted CD56 or NKG2C T cell subset, CD4+ or CD8+ T cells, or bulk PBMC T cells (not recorded which). This clonotype was obtained from a woman aged 18 to 75 in good health. CDR3 residues: CSARVTGGVDTQYF.